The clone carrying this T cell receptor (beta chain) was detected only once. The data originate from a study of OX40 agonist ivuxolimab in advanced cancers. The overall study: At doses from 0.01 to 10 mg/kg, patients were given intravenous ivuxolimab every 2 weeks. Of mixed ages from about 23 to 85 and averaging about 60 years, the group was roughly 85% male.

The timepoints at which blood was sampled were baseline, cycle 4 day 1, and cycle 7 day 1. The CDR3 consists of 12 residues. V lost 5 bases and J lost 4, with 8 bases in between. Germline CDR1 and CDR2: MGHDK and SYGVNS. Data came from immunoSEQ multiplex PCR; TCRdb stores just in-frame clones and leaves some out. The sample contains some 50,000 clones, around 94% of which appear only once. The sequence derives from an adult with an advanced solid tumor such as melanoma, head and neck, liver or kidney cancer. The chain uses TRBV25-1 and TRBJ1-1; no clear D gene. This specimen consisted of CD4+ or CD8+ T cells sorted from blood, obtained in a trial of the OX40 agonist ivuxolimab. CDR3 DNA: TGTGCCAGCAGTAAGATCGCCACTGAAGCTTTCTTT. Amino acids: CASSKIATEAFF.